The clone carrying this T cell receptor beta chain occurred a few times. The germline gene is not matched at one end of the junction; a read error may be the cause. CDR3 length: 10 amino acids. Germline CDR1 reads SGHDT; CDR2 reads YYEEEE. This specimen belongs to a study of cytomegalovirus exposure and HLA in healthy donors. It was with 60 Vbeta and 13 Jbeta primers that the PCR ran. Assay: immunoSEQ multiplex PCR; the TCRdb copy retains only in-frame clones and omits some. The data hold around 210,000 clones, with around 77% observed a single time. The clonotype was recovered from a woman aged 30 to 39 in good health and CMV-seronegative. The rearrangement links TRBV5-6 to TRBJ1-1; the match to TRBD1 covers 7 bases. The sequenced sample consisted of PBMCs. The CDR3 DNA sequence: TGTGCCAGCAGTATGGCCTGGGACAGCTTT. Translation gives CASSMAWDSF.